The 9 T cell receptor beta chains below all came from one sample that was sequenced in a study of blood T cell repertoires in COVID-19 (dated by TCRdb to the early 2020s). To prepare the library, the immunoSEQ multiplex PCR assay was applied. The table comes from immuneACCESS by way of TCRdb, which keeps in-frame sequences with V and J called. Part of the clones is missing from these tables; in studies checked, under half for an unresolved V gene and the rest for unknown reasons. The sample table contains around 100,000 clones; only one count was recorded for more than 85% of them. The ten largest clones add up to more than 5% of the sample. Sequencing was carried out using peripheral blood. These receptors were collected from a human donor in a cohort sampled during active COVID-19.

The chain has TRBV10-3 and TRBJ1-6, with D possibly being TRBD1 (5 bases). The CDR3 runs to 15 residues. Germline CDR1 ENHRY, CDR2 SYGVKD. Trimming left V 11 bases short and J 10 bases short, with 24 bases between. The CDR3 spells CAAYPRDAVQSPLHF. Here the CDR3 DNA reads TGTGCCGCGTACCCGCGGGACGCCGTTCAATCACCCCTCCACTTT.

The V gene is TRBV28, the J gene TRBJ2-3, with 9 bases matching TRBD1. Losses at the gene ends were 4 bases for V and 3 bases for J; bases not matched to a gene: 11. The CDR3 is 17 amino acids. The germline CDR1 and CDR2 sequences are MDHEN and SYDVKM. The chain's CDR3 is CASSSYRDRDMTDTQYF. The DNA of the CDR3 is TGTGCCAGCAGTTCATACCGGGACAGGGATATGACAGATACGCAGTATTTT.

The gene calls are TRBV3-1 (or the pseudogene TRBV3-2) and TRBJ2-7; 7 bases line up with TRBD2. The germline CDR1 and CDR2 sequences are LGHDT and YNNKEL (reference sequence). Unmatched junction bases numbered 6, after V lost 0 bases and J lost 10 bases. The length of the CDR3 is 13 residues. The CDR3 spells CASSQDFTGLQYF. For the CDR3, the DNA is TGTGCCAGCAGCCAAGATTTTACGGGACTACAGTACTTC.

The CDR3 nucleotides read TGTGCCAGCAGCTTAACAGGGAGAGGGGCTGAAGCTTTCTTT. It is translated as CASSLTGRGAEAFF. The V and J genes are TRBV7-9 and TRBJ1-1, with D perhaps matching TRBD1 (6 bases). Trimming cost V 2 bases and J 6 bases, with 13 bases left between them. The CDR3 loop spans 14 amino acids. Looked up from germline, CDR1 is SEHNR and CDR2 is FQNEAQ (reference sequence).

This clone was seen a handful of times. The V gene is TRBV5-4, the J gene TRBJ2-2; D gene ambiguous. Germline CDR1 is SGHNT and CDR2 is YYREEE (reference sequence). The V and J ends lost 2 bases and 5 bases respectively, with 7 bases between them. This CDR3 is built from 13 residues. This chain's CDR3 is CASSFYGTGELFF. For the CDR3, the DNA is TGTGCCAGCAGCTTTTACGGTACCGGGGAGCTGTTTTTT.

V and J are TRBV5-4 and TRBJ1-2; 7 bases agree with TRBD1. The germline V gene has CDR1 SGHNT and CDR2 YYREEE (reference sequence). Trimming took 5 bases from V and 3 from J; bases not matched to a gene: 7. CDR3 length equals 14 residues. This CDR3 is CASSLLTGYYGYTF. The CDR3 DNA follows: TGTGCCAGCAGTCTATTGACAGGGTACTATGGCTACACCTTC.

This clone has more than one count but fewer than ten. CDR3 residues: CASSVDAGAAQPQHF. The CDR3 DNA sequence: TGTGCCAGCAGCGTAGATGCAGGGGCGGCTCAGCCCCAGCATTTT. The chain uses TRBV9 and TRBJ1-5; a weak D match, TRBD1 (6 bases). This CDR3 region has 15 residues. Deletions cut 0 bases from V and 6 bases from J, with 13 bases between. Germline CDR1 is SGDLS and CDR2 is YYNGEE.

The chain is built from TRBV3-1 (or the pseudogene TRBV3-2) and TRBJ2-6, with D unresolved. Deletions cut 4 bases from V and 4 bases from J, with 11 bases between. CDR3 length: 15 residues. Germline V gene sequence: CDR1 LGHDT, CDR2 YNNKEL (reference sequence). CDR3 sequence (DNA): TGTGCCAGCAGCCGATTGGCTTCCGGGGCCAACGTCCTGACTTTC. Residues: CASSRLASGANVLTF.

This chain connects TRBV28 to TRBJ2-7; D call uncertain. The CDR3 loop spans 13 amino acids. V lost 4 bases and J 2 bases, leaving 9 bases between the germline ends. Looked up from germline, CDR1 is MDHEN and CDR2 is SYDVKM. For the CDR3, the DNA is TGTGCCAGCAGTTCACAGATCACCTACGAGCAGTACTTC. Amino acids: CASSSQITYEQYF.